Each of the 3 T cell receptor beta chains below was sequenced from the same sample in a study of cytomegalovirus exposure and HLA in healthy donors. Researchers ran the PCR with 60 Vbeta and 13 Jbeta primers. TCRdb's table, derived via immunoSEQ multiplex PCR, lists solely in-frame clones and lacks some. Here the sample spans more than 140,000 clones, roughly 77% being singletons. Material for sequencing was PBMCs. These receptors were obtained from a man aged 40-49 years in good health and CMV-seronegative.

The chain couples TRBV30 to TRBJ1-1, with D maybe TRBD1 (5 bases). The germline V gene has CDR1 GTSNPN and CDR2 SVGIG (reference sequence). The CDR3 runs to 12 residues. The V gene lost 5 bases and the J gene lost 5 bases, with 12 bases spanning the gap. CDR3 residues: CAWDWGGTEAFF. CDR3 nucleotide sequence: TGTGCCTGGGATTGGGGGGGGACTGAAGCTTTCTTT.

This chain uses TRBV9 with TRBJ2-1; TRBD2 matches at 7 bases. The CDR3 is 17 amino acids. Germline V CDR1 and CDR2: SGDLS, YYNGEE. V shed 0 bases and J 0 bases; nucleotides not matched to a gene: 6. This chain's CDR3 is CASSVAGGPSSYNEQFF. The CDR3 nucleotides read TGTGCCAGCAGCGTAGCGGGGGGACCAAGCTCCTACAATGAGCAGTTCTTC.

V is TRBV11-2 and J is TRBJ1-2; TRBD1 is a possible D gene (5 bases). The CDR3 contains 14 residues. The V and J ends lost 9 bases and 1 base respectively, with 15 bases between them. Germline values: CDR1 SGHAT, CDR2 FQNNGV. The CDR3 region is CASGLKTDNYGYTF. CDR3 coding DNA: TGTGCCAGTGGCCTAAAGACAGATAACTATGGCTACACCTTC.